The table lists the clone carrying this T cell receptor beta chain with a count of one. This specimen comes from a study of technical replicates of blood from a handful of donors. The germline CDR1 and CDR2 sequences are MDHEN and SYDVKM. The V end lost 4 bases, the J end lost 4 bases, and 10 bases lay between the germline ends. The CDR3 length is 14 residues. Sequenced by immunoSEQ multiplex PCR; TCRdb stores in-frame clones only, minus some. The data contain over 10,000 clones, 85% to 95% of them singletons. Sequencing was carried out using PBMCs. This sequence joins TRBV28 and TRBJ1-4; a possible D gene is TRBD1 (6 bases). The TCR sequence derives from a human donor in good health. The CDR3, as DNA: TGTGCCAGCAGTTCCGGACAGCTTAATGAAAAACTGTTTTTT. Translation: CASSSGQLNEKLFF.